The table lists the clone carrying this T cell receptor (beta chain) with a few counts. What it binds is not known. The data belong to a study of beta chain features in type 1 diabetes. The isolated RNA, all of it, was reverse transcribed, so expressed TCRB transcripts were what got sequenced. Clones were sequenced by immunoSEQ multiplex PCR, and TCRdb holds only the in-frame ones, with some missing. This table has about 620,000 clones, 15% to 17% appearing once. CDR1 is SGHTA, CDR2 FQGNSA, per germline. Between the trimmed V and J ends, which lost 5 bases and 9 bases, there was a span of 16 bases. This CDR3 has 14 amino acids. Study-wide results and limits: Insertions were fewer and deletions more numerous at VDJ junctions in type 1 diabetes patients.

The sequencing input was naive CD4+ T cells from blood. This receptor was taken from a man aged 18 to 29 in good health. The chain combines TRBV7-2 with TRBJ1-4, with no clear D. The CDR3, as DNA: TGTGCCAGCAGCCCGGACGGGCCAGTTAAAAAACTGTTTTTT. Its protein is CASSPDGPVKKLFF. Complete variable domain (other parts from reference TRBV7-2 and TRBJ1-4): GAGVSQSPSNKVTEKGKDVELRCDPISGHTALYWYRQSLGQGLEFLIYFQGNSAPDKSGLPSDRFSAERTGGSVSTLTIQRTQQEDSAVYLCASSPDGPVKKLFFGSGTQLSVL.